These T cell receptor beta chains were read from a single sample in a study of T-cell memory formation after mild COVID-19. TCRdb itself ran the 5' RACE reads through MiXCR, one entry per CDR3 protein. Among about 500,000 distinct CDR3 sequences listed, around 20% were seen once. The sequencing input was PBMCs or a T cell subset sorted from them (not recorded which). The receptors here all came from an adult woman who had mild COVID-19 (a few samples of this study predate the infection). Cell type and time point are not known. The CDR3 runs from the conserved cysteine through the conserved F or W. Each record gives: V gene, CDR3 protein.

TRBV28 CASRRTSGRLDTQYF
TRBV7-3 CASSPTGLETSTDTQYF
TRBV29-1 CSAETGDEQYF
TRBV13 CASSLEGGRLENIQYF
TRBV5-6 CASSLDSWTGAEAFF
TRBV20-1 CSAGRTGPYEQYF
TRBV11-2 CASSRLAGGYNEQFF
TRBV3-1 CASVGPPGDNEQFF
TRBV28 CATQKEGGVTYEQYF
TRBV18 CASSPRDRGVYGYTF
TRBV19 CASSRQGSEKLFF
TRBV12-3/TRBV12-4 CASSSGLPNYGYTF
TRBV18 CASSPLGTGTYEQYF
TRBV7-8 CASSPWGAGAYNEQFF
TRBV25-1 CASSDGRGDYEQYF
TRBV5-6 CASSLAGWGATGELFF
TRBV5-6 CASSLAAGAQETQYF
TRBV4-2 CASSRTSGIGETQYF
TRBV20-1 CSAVSGITYGYTF
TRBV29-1 CSVLILTSGIPLGEQFF
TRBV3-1 CASSQVLLQSNEQFF
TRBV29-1 CSSKPGFDEQFF
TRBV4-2 CASSSKRGDYNEQFF
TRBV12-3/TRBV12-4 CASSLSGIHTDTQYF
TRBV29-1 CSVEERGQLTDTQYF
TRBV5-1 CASSFGQGRPNTGELFF
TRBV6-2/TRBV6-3 CASSYRDRDSNQPQHF
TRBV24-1 CATSDGGAQGNTIYF
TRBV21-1 CASSIIWEGTNYGYTF
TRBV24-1 CATSPGRGRNTEAFF
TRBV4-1 CASSQAGSGGEQFF
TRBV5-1 CASTMTAGVGELFF
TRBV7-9 CASSLDSGRTDTQYF
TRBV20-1 CSASDYEQYF
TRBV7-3 CASSHGGPNNEQFF
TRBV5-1 CASSLASGAVIYEQYF